The clone carrying this T cell receptor beta chain was seen a few times. The record originates from a study of T cell repertoires in cytomegalovirus infection. TCRdb analysed the reads with MiXCR anew, one entry per CDR3 protein. Seen here are roughly 180,000 distinct CDR3 sequences, roughly 17% observed once, and the top ten hold about 25%. After removal of 5 bases from V and 6 bases from J, the junction contained 7 bases not matched to a gene. Germline CDR1 and CDR2: MDHEN and SYDVKM. The CDR3 is 15 residues long. The V gene is TRBV28, the J gene TRBJ2-2; 9 bases are shared with TRBD1. Sequenced sample: CD8+ T cells from PBMCs. The source of this sequence is a human donor in good health (CMV status not recorded). Some clones in this sample may be carry-over from other donors' samples. The CDR3 sequence is CASSHPGQGPGELFF. CDR3 nucleotide sequence: TGTGCCAGCAGTCATCCGGGACAGGGCCCCGGGGAGCTGTTTTTT.